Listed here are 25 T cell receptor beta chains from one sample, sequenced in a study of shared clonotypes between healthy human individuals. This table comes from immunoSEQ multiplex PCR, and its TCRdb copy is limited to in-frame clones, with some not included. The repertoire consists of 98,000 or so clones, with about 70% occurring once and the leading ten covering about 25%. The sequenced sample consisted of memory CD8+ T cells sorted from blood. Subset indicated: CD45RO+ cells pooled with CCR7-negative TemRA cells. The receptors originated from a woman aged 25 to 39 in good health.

CDR3 in amino acids: CASSSPRDAGSYEQYF. Here the CDR3 DNA reads TGTGCCAGCAGTTCCCCCAGGGACGCAGGCTCCTACGAGCAGTACTTC. The chain recombines TRBV28 with TRBJ2-7, with D perhaps matching TRBD1 or TRBD2 (5 bases each). Germline CDR1 MDHEN, CDR2 SYDVKM. The CDR3 has 16 amino acids. The V gene lost 4 bases and the J gene lost 0 bases, with 16 bases spanning the gap. Combining the CDR3 with reference TRBV28 and TRBJ2-7 gives the whole variable domain DVKVTQSSRYLVKRTGEKVFLECVQDMDHENMFWYRQDPGLGLRLIYFSYDVKMKEKGDIPEGYSVSREKKERFSLILESASTNQTSMYLCASSSPRDAGSYEQYFGPGTRLTVT.

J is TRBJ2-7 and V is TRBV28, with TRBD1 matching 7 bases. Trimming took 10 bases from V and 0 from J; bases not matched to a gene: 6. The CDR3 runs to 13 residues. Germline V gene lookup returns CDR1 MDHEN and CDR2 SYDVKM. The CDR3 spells CATKGQNSYEQYF. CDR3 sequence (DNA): TGTGCCACCAAGGGACAGAACTCCTACGAGCAGTACTTC.

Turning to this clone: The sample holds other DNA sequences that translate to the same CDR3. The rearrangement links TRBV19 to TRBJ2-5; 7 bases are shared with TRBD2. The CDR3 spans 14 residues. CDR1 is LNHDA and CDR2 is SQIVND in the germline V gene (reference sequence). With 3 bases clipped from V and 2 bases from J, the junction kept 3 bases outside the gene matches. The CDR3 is CASSITGGQETQYF. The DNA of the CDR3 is TGTGCCAGTAGTATCACGGGGGGTCAAGAGACCCAGTACTTC.

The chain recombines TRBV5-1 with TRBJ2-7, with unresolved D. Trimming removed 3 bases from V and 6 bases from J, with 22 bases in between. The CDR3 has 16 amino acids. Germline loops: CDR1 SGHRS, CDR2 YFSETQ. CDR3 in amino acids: CASSYLIGQLLGEQYF. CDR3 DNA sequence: TGCGCCAGCAGCTACCTCATTGGGCAATTGCTGGGCGAGCAGTACTTC.

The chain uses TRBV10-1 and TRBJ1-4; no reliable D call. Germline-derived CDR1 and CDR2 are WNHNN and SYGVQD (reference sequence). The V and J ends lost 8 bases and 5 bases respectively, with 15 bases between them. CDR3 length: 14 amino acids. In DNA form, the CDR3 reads TGCGCCAGCGTGAGCGGACTATGGAATGAAAAACTGTTTTTT. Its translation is CASVSGLWNEKLFF.

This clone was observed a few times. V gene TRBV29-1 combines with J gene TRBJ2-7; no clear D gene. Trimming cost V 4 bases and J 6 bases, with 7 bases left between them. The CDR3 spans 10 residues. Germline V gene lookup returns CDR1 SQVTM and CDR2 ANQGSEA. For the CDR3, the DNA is TGCAGCGTTGGGGATGCCGAGCAGTACTTC. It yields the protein CSVGDAEQYF.

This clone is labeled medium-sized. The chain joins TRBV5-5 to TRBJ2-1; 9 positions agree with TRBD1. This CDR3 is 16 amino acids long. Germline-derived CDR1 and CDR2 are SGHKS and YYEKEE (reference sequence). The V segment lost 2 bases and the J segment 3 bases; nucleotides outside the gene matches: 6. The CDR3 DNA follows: TGTGCCAGCAGCTTACCAACAGGGGGCCTCTACAATGAGCAGTTCTTC. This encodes CASSLPTGGLYNEQFF.

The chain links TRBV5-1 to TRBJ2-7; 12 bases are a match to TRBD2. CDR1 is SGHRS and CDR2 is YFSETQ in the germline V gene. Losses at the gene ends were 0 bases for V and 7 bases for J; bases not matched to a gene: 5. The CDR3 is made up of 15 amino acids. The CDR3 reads CASSLVLAGGGEQYF. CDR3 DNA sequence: TGCGCCAGCAGCTTGGTACTAGCGGGAGGAGGGGAGCAGTACTTC.

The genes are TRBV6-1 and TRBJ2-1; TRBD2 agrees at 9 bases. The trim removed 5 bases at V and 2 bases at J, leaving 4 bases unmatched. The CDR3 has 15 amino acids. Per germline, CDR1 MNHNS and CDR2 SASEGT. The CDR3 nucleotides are TGTGCCAGCAGTCGGGGACTAGCAGCCTACAATGAGCAGTTCTTC. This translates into CASSRGLAAYNEQFF.

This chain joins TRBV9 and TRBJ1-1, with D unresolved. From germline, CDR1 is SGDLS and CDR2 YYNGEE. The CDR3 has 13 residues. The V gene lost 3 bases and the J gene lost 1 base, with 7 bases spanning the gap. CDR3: CASSDGSNTEAFF. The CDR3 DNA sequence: TGTGCCAGCAGCGACGGGTCGAACACTGAAGCTTTCTTT.

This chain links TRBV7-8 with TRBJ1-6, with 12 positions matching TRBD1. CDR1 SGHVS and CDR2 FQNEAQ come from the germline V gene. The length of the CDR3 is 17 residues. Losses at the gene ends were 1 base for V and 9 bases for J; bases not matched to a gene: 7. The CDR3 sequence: CASSLGRDRGPGSPLHF. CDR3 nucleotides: TGTGCCAGCAGCTTAGGAAGGGACAGGGGGCCGGGTTCACCCCTCCACTTT. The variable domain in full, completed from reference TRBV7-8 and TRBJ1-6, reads GAGVSQSPRYKVAKRGQDVALRCDPISGHVSLFWYQQALGQGPEFLTYFQNEAQLDKSGLPSDRFFAERPEGSVSTLKIQRTQQEDSAVYLCASSLGRDRGPGSPLHFGNGTRLTVT.

The CDR3 nucleotides read TGTGCCAGCTCACCAGTACGTGCGGGCTCTGAAGCTTTCTTT. This sequence encodes CASSPVRAGSEAFF. This chain links TRBV18 with TRBJ1-1; D unclear. The CDR3 loop spans 14 amino acids. CDR1 is KGHSH, CDR2 LQKENI, per germline. Trimming removed 2 bases at V and 6 bases at J, with 13 bases between.

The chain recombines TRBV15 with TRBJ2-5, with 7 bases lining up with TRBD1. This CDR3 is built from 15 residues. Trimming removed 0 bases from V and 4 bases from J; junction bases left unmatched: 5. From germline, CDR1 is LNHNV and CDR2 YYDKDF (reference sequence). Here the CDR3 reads CATSRDRGGGETQYF. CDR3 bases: TGTGCCACCAGCAGAGACAGAGGGGGCGGAGAGACCCAGTACTTC.

The CDR3 spells CASSAGDRPDEQYF. The CDR3 bases are TGTGCCAGCAGCGCCGGGGACAGGCCTGACGAGCAGTACTTC. The gene calls are TRBV5-4 and TRBJ2-7; 8 bases map to TRBD1. Trimming at V came to 4 bases and at J to 5 bases, leaving 8 bases not matched to a gene. Germline V gene sequence: CDR1 SGHNT, CDR2 YYREEE (reference sequence). This CDR3 is built from 14 residues.

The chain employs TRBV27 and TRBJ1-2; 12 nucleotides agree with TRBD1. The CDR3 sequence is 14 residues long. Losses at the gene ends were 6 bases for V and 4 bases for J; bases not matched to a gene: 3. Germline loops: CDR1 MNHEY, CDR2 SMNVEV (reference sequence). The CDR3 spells CASRGTGGGYGYTF. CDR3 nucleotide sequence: TGTGCCAGCAGGGGGACAGGGGGCGGCTATGGCTACACCTTC.

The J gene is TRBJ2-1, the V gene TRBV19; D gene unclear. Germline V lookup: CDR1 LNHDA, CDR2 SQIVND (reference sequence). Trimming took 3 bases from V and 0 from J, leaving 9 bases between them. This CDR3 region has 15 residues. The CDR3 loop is CASSINHVSYNEQFF. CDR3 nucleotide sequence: TGTGCCAGTAGTATTAATCACGTCTCCTACAATGAGCAGTTCTTC.

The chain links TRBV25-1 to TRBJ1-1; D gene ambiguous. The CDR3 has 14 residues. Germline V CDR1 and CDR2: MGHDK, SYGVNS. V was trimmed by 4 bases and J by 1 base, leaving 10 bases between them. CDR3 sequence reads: CASSAPNRNTEAFF. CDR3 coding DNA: TGTGCCAGCAGTGCCCCCAACAGGAACACTGAAGCTTTCTTT.

The CDR3 loop reads CASSVSGGLNDQPQHF. The CDR3 DNA sequence: TGTGCCAGCAGTGTTTCAGGGGGGTTAAACGATCAGCCCCAGCATTTT. V is TRBV25-1 and J is TRBJ1-5; 7 bases are a match to TRBD1. Trimming cost V 4 bases and J 5 bases; bases outside gene matches: 11. Per germline, CDR1 MGHDK and CDR2 SYGVNS. The CDR3 covers 16 residues.

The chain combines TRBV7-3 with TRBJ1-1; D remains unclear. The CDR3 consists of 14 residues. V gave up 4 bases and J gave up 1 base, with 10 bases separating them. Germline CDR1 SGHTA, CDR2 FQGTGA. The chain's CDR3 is CASSSQGGNTEAFF. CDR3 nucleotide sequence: TGTGCCAGCAGCTCGCAAGGTGGGAACACTGAAGCTTTCTTT.

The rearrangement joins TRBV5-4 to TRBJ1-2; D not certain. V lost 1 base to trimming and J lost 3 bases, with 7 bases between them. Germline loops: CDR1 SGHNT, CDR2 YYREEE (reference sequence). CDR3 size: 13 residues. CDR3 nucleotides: TGTGCCAGCAGCTTGATGAGGGACTATGGCTACACCTTC. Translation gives CASSLMRDYGYTF.

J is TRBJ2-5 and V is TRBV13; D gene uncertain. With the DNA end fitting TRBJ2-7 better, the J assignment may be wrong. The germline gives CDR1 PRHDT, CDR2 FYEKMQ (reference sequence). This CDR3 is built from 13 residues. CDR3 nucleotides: TGTGCCAGCAGCTTATCCTGGGGCTACGAGCAGTACTTC. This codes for CASSLSWGYEQYF.

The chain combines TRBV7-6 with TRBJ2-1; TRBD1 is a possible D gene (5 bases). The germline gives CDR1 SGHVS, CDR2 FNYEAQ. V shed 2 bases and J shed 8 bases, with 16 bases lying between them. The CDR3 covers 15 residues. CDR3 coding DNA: TGTGCCAGCAGCTTATCATATGGGGCCGAGGATGAGCAGTTCTTC. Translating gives CASSLSYGAEDEQFF.

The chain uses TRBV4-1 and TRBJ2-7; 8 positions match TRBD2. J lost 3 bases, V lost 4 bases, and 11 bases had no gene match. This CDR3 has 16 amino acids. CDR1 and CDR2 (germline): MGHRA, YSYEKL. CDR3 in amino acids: CASSPRGSGGSYEQYF. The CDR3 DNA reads TGCGCCAGCAGCCCCCGAGGGAGCGGGGGTAGCTACGAGCAGTACTTC.

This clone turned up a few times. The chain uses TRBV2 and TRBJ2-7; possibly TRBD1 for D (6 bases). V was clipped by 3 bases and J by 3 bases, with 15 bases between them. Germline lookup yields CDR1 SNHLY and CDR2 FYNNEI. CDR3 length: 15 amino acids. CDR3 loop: CASSDWTDMGYEQYF. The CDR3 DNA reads TGTGCCAGCAGTGATTGGACAGACATGGGCTACGAGCAGTACTTC.

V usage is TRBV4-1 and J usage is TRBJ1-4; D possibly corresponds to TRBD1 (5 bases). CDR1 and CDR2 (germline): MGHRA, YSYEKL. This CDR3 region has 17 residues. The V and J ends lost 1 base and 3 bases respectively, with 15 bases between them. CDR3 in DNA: TGCGCCAGCAGCCAAGGGAACTGGGGGGGTTCTAATGAAAAACTGTTTTTT. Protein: CASSQGNWGGSNEKLFF.